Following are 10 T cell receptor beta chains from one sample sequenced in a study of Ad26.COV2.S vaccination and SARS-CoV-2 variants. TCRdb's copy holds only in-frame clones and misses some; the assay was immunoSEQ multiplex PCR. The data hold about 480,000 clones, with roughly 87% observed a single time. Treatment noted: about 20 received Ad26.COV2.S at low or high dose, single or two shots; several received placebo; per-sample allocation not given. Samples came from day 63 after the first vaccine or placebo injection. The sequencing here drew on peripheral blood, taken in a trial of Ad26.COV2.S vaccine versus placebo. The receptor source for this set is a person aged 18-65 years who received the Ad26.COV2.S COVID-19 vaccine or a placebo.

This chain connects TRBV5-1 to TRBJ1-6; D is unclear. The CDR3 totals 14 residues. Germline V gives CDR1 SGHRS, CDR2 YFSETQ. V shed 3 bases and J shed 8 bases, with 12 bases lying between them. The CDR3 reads CASSYTLNYSPLHF. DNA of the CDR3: TGCGCCAGCAGCTACACACTTAACTATTCACCCCTCCACTTT.

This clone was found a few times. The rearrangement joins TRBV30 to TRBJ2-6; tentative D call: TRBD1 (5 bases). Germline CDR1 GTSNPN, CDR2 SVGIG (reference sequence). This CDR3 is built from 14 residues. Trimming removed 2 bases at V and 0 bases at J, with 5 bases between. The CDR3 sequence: CAWSRGSGANVLTF. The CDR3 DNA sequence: TGTGCCTGGAGTAGGGGCTCTGGGGCCAACGTCCTGACTTTC.

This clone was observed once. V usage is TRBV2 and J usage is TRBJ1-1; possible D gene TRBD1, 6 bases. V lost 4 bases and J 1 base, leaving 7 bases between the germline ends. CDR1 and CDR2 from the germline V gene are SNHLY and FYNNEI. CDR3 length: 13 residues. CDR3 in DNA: TGTGCCAGCAGTGCGGACAGGAACACTGAAGCTTTCTTT. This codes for CASSADRNTEAFF.

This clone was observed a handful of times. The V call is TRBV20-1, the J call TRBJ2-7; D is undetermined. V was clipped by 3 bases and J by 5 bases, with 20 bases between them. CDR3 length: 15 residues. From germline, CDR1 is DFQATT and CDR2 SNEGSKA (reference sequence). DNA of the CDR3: TGCAGTGCTAGTCCCTCGACGACTTACAACCACGAGCAGTACTTC. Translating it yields CSASPSTTYNHEQYF.

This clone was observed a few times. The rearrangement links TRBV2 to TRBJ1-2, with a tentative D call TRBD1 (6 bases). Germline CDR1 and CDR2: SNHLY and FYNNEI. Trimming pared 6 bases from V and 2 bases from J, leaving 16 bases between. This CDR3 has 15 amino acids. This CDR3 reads CASREWDTLNYGYTF. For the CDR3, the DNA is TGTGCCAGCAGGGAATGGGACACTCTCAACTATGGCTACACCTTC.

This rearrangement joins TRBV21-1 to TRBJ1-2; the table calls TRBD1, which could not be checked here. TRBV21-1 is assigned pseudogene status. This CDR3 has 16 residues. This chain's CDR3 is CASSRPGQPDKCGYTF. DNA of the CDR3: TGTGCCAGCAGCCGGCCCGGACAGCCCGATAAATGTGGCTACACCTTC.

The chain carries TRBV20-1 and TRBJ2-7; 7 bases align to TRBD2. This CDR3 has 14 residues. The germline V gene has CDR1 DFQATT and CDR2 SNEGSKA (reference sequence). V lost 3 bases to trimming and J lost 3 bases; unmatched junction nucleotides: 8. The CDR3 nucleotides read TGCAGTGCTAGTCCAACTAGCGCCCGCTACGAGCAGTACTTC. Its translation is CSASPTSARYEQYF.

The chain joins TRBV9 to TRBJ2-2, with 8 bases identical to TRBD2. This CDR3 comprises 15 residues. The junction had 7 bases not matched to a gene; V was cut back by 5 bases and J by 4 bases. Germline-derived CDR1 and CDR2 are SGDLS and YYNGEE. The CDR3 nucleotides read TGTGCCAGCAGTCCGGCGGGGGGAGCCACCGGGGAGCTGTTTTTT. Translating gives CASSPAGGATGELFF.

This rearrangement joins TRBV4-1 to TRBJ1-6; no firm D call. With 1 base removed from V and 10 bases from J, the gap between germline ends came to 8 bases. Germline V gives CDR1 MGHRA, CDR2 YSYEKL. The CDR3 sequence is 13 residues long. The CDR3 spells CASSQGAASPLHF. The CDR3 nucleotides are TGCGCCAGCAGCCAAGGGGCGGCGTCACCCCTCCACTTT.

Here the CDR3 reads CASSLTRRVSEQPQHF. In DNA form, the CDR3 reads TGCGCCAGCAGCTTAACGCGCAGGGTTTCGGAGCAGCCCCAGCATTTT. The chain carries TRBV5-1 and TRBJ1-5; TRBD1 is a possible D gene (5 bases). This CDR3 comprises 16 residues. Trimming pared 2 bases from V and 7 bases from J, leaving 19 bases between. Germline lookup yields CDR1 SGHRS and CDR2 YFSETQ.